The present TCR beta chain was sequenced within a study of response to subunit inactivated influenza vaccine. Study observations and caveats: Each seasonal influenza vaccination recruits few new T cells, the authors suggested.

Regarding this clonotype: Antigen unknown.

One entry per CDR3 protein results from TCRdb running MiXCR on the RT-PCR reads. The repertoire includes 550,000 to 800,000 distinct CDR3 sequences, roughly 14% of them detected once, and 9.5% to 13% sits in the top ten. The receptor was isolated from a man aged 50-60 years who received an inactivated influenza vaccine. The specimen comprised PBMCs from blood, sampled 11 to 12 days after vaccination.

The CDR3 reads CASNRGLESDTQYF. Written as DNA, the CDR3 is TGTGCCAGCAACCGAGGACTAGAATCTGATACGCAGTATTTT. The chain combines TRBV6-2 or TRBV6-3 with TRBJ2-3; 7 bases are a match to TRBD2. This CDR3 contains 14 residues. With V trimmed by 7 bases and J by 6 bases, 10 bases remained unmatched. Per the germline V gene, CDR1 is MNHEY and CDR2 is SVGEGT.